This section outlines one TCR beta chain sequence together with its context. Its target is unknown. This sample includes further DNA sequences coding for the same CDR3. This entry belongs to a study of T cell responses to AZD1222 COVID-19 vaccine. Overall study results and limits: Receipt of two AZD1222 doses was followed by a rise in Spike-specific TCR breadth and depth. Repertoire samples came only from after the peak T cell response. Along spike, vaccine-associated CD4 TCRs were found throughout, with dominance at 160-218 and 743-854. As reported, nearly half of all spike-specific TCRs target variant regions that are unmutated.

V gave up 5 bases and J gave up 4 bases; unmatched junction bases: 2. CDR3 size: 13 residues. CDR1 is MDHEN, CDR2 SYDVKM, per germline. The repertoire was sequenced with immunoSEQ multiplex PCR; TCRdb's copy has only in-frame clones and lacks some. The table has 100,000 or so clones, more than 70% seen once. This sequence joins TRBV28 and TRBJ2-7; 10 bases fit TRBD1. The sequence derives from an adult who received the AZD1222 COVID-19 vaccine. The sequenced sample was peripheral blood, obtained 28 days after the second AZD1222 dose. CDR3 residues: CASSPGQGYEQYF. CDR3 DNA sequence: TGTGCCAGCAGTCCGGGACAGGGGTACGAGCAGTACTTC.